The 5 T cell receptor beta chains given below trace back to one sample, sequenced in a study of T cell responses to AZD1222 COVID-19 vaccine. Generated by immunoSEQ multiplex PCR, the TCRdb table keeps only in-frame clones and is missing some. The repertoire holds roughly 150,000 clones, with about 90% as singletons. The source material was peripheral blood, sampled on day 0 of AZD1222 vaccination. All receptors come from an adult in good health.

V gene TRBV7-6 combines with J gene TRBJ2-1, with TRBD2 identical over 10 bases. The CDR3 sequence is 16 residues long. Losses at the gene ends were 5 bases for V and 2 bases for J; bases not matched to a gene: 6. CDR1 and CDR2 from the germline V gene are SGHVS and FNYEAQ. The CDR3 DNA reads TGTGCCAGCAGCCACACTAGCGGGGTGACCTACAATGAGCAGTTCTTC. Translation gives CASSHTSGVTYNEQFF.

The V and J genes are TRBV2 and TRBJ2-2; 15 bases are shared with TRBD2. This CDR3 is 17 amino acids long. The ends lost 7 bases at V and 3 bases at J; junction bases unmatched: 6. Per germline, CDR1 SNHLY and CDR2 FYNNEI. The CDR3 reads CASKGLAGGSDTGELFF. DNA for the CDR3: TGTGCCAGCAAAGGACTAGCGGGAGGGTCCGACACCGGGGAGCTGTTTTTT.

The chain recombines TRBV10-2 with TRBJ2-1; 10 bases line up with TRBD2. The CDR3 is 18 residues long. With V trimmed by 6 bases and J by 1 base, 12 bases remained unmatched. CDR1 is WSHSY, CDR2 SAAADI, per germline. CDR3 amino acids: CASSGRLAGVGSYNEQFF. The CDR3 bases are TGCGCCAGCAGCGGGCGCCTAGCGGGAGTCGGGTCCTACAATGAGCAGTTCTTC.

The chain carries TRBV19 and TRBJ1-5; 9 nucleotides match TRBD1. The CDR3 length is 17 residues. Losses at the gene ends were 4 bases for V and 0 bases for J; bases not matched to a gene: 7. Germline CDR1 is LNHDA and CDR2 is SQIVND (reference sequence). The CDR3 DNA reads TGTGCCAGTAGTAACGGACAGGGGAGGGCTAGCAATCAGCCCCAGCATTTT. It specifies CASSNGQGRASNQPQHF.

The rearrangement joins TRBV18 to TRBJ2-2, with no clear D. The CDR3 has 12 amino acids. The germline CDR1 and CDR2 sequences are KGHSH and LQKENI. Trimming left V 0 bases short and J 5 bases short, with 1 base between. CDR3 amino acids: CASSPPTGELFF. In DNA, the CDR3 is TGTGCCAGCTCACCACCGACCGGGGAGCTGTTTTTT.